These 6 T cell receptor beta chains were sequenced from one sample in a study of OX40 agonist ivuxolimab in advanced cancers. Clones were read by immunoSEQ multiplex PCR, and TCRdb kept only the in-frame ones, dropping some. Of about 79,000 clones listed, roughly 94% are singletons. The sequencing used CD4+ or CD8+ T cells sorted from blood, collected in a trial of the OX40 agonist ivuxolimab. The receptor set was obtained from an adult with an advanced solid tumor such as melanoma, head and neck, liver or kidney cancer.

The rearrangement joins TRBV28 to TRBJ2-7; possible D gene TRBD1, 9 bases. The germline CDR1 and CDR2 sequences are MDHEN and SYDVKM. Trimming pared 5 bases from V and 4 bases from J, leaving 21 bases between. This CDR3 comprises 16 residues. CDR3 in DNA: TGTGCCAGCAGTGACCCGGGGGGGACAGGGTTATACGAGCAGTACTTC. The encoded protein is CASSDPGGTGLYEQYF.

This chain uses TRBV7-9 with TRBJ2-7; TRBD2 might be the D (5 bases). Germline loops: CDR1 SEHNR, CDR2 FQNEAQ (reference sequence). There are 11 residues in the CDR3. The chain's CDR3 is CAVAGAYEQYF. The CDR3, as DNA: TGTGCGGTTGCCGGGGCCTACGAGCAGTACTTC.

The V and J genes are TRBV19 and TRBJ2-7; perhaps TRBD1 as D (5 bases). There are 16 residues in the CDR3. Germline assignment: CDR1 LNHDA and CDR2 SQIVND (reference sequence). The V end lost 3 bases, the J end lost 1 base, and 16 bases lay between the germline ends. DNA of the CDR3: TGTGCCAGTAGTATCCGATTGGGGCTTGGGTCCTACGAGCAGTACTTC. It specifies CASSIRLGLGSYEQYF.

The chain combines TRBV7-2 with TRBJ1-5; D might be TRBD1 (6 bases). CDR3 length: 15 residues. Between the trimmed V and J ends, which lost 3 bases and 6 bases, there was a span of 15 bases. CDR1 is SGHTA and CDR2 is FQGNSA in the germline V gene. The CDR3 sequence is CASSFEFTGSQPQHF. CDR3 in DNA: TGTGCCAGCAGCTTCGAGTTTACAGGGTCTCAGCCCCAGCATTTT.

The rearrangement links TRBV27 to TRBJ1-5; D may be TRBD1 (5 bases). The germline V and J ends were trimmed by 4 bases and 6 bases, with 13 bases remaining between them. Germline CDR1 and CDR2: MNHEY and SMNVEV (reference sequence). The CDR3 runs to 14 residues. CDR3: CASSWTPGGQPQHF. As DNA, the CDR3 is TGTGCCAGCAGTTGGACTCCCGGGGGTCAGCCCCAGCATTTT.

CDR3 nucleotide sequence: TGCGCCAGCAGCCTTTTGGGGACAGACAGCGCCTACGAGCAGTACTTC. Translation gives CASSLLGTDSAYEQYF. The V gene is TRBV4-1, the J gene TRBJ2-7, with 7 bases aligning to TRBD1. Trimming took 4 bases from V and 2 from J; bases not matched to a gene: 11. This CDR3 is 16 amino acids long. CDR1 MGHRA and CDR2 YSYEKL come from the germline V gene.